This is a list of T cell receptor beta chains from one sample in a study of spatial heterogeneity in lung cancer. In TCRdb, the 5' RACE reads were re-called with MiXCR into one record per CDR3 protein. Seen here are some 37,000 distinct CDR3 sequences, roughly 8% observed once, and the top ten hold roughly 28%. The sequences come from PBMCs, collected at surgery. Receptors originate from a male donor with early-stage non-small cell lung cancer. Both conserved end residues are part of each CDR3. Each record gives: J gene, clone size, V gene, D gene, CDR3 DNA, CDR3 protein. The D gene is left open where the match is weak. Expanded clones get a size class; other rows say once, few or many, or leave the size out.

TRBJ2-1 few TRBV9 TRBD2 TGTGCCAGCAGCGTAGCTGCCTTCGGGGGGTCCTACAATGAGCAGTTCTTC CASSVAAFGGSYNEQFF
TRBJ2-3 NA TRBV6-1 TRBD1 TGTGCCAGCAGTAATGTAGACAGGGGGACCGGAGATACGCAGTATTTT CASSNVDRGTGDTQYF
TRBJ2-5 many TRBV7-9 TRBD1 TGTGCCAGCAGCCTTAGACAGGGGGCGCGGGAGACCCAGTACTTC CASSLRQGARETQYF
TRBJ2-7 few TRBV11-1 NA TGTGCCAGCAGCAAAGCGGCAGGGACCTACGAGCAGTACTTC CASSKAAGTYEQYF
TRBJ1-1 many TRBV7-6 NA TGTGCCAGCAGCCAAGGGGGGATCACTGAAGCTTTCTTT CASSQGGITEAFF
TRBJ2-2 NA TRBV20-1 NA TGCAGTGCTAGAGCCCCTGACACCGGGGAGCTGTTTTTT CSARAPDTGELFF
TRBJ2-1 many TRBV7-2 TRBD1 TGTGCCAGCAGCTTGACAGGGGGCGGGAATGAGCAGTTCTTC CASSLTGGGNEQFF
TRBJ2-2 few TRBV23-1 TRBD2 TGCGCCAGCAGTCAATCCCCTAGCGGGAAAACCGGGGAGCTGTTTTTT CASSQSPSGKTGELFF
TRBJ2-2 NA TRBV30 NA TGTGCCACGGATAGCGGGGAGCTGTTTTTT CATDSGELFF
TRBJ1-4 few TRBV14 NA TGTGCCAGCAGCCAGATCCAGGCCGCCAGGGGACTGTTTTTT CASSQIQAARGLFF
TRBJ1-1 many TRBV25-1 NA TGTGCCAGCAGTGAATTAGGGAACACTGAAGCTTTCTTT CASSELGNTEAFF
TRBJ1-2 many TRBV7-2 NA TGTGCCAGCAGCTTAGTGGTATGGGGTAAAGCTAACTATGGCTACACCTTC CASSLVVWGKANYGYTF
TRBJ2-1 many TRBV7-9 NA TGTGCCAGCAGCTTAGTAGACGGGCCAGGCTCCAATGAGCAGTTCTTC CASSLVDGPGSNEQFF
TRBJ1-1 many TRBV2 NA TGTGCCGGGACCAGTTGGGCCACTGAAGCTTTCTTT CAGTSWATEAFF
TRBJ2-4 many TRBV7-9 NA TGTGCCAGCAGCTTAGGGGGAAGAAACATTCAGTACTTC CASSLGGRNIQYF
TRBJ2-3 NA TRBV6-1 TRBD1 TGTGCCAGCAGTGAAGCTAGTACAGGGGACGATACGCAGTATTTT CASSEASTGDDTQYF
TRBJ2-3 few TRBV14 TRBD1 TGTGCCAGCAGACGGACAGGTGGAGATACGCAGTATTTT CASRRTGGDTQYF
TRBJ1-2 few TRBV12-3/TRBV12-4 TRBD1 TGTGCCAGCAGTTCACAGGGGGCGGATGGCTACACCTTC CASSSQGADGYTF
TRBJ2-3 many TRBV12-3/TRBV12-4 NA TGTGCCAGCAGTTTCCTCACCCCGAGGCAGTATTTT CASSFLTPRQYF
TRBJ1-1 many TRBV25-1 TRBD1 TGTGCCAGCAGTGAAGTAGGCGGACAGGGAGTTAAGAACACTGAAGCTTTCTTT CASSEVGGQGVKNTEAFF
TRBJ2-2 few TRBV28 NA TGTGCCAGCAGGACAAGGCCCGGGGAGCTGTTTTTT CASRTRPGELFF
TRBJ1-2 few TRBV6-2/TRBV6-3 NA TGTGCCAGCAGTTACCCGCAGGTCCGGACAGCTAACTATGGCTACACCTTC CASSYPQVRTANYGYTF
TRBJ2-5 many TRBV7-2 TRBD1 TGTGCCAGCAGCCCGACAGGGTGGCAAGAGACCCAGTACTTC CASSPTGWQETQYF
TRBJ2-7 many TRBV7-9 TRBD1 TGTGCCAGCAGCTTTACCGGACAGGGATCATACGAGCAGTACTTC CASSFTGQGSYEQYF
TRBJ2-1 few TRBV20-1 NA TGCAGTGCTAGAGATAACGTTGAGCAGTTCTTC CSARDNVEQFF
TRBJ1-1 many TRBV5-1 TRBD1 TGCGCCAGCACCGGACAGGAAATGACTGAAGCTTTCTTT CASTGQEMTEAFF
TRBJ2-7 many TRBV27 TRBD2 TGTGCCAGCAGTTTTAACCCTAGCGGGGCGGACGAGCAGTACTTC CASSFNPSGADEQYF
TRBJ2-7 many TRBV11-2 NA TGTGCCAGCAGCCCGACTTTGCCCGCCTACGAGCAGTACTTC CASSPTLPAYEQYF
TRBJ1-5 many TRBV18 NA TGTGCCAGCTCACTCGGGACACCGTATAGCAATCAGCCCCAGCATTTT CASSLGTPYSNQPQHF
TRBJ1-1 many TRBV7-6 NA TGTGCCAGCAGCCCCGGGGTGGCAGACACTGAAGCTTTCTTT CASSPGVADTEAFF
TRBJ1-2 NA TRBV7-8 NA TGTGCCAGCAGCCATGGGTCCTCCTATGGCTACACCTTC CASSHGSSYGYTF